One sample yielded the 14 T cell receptor beta chains listed below, sequenced in a study of control samples from healthy donors and cancer patients. TCRdb's copy holds only in-frame clones and misses some; the assay was immunoSEQ multiplex PCR. The sample has about 86,000 clones; 85% to 95% are singletons. The sequencing sample was made of blood. The receptors were gathered from a woman in her thirties in good health.

The chain employs TRBV15 and TRBJ2-3; D not resolved. The CDR3 covers 11 residues. Trimming stripped 7 bases from V and 0 bases from J, with 2 bases between. Germline V CDR1 and CDR2: LNHNV, YYDKDF (reference sequence). The CDR3 spells CATKSTDTQYF. In DNA form, the CDR3 reads TGTGCCACCAAGAGCACAGATACGCAGTATTTT.

This chain uses TRBV11-2 with TRBJ2-5; D unclear. Germline CDR1 SGHAT, CDR2 FQNNGV. This CDR3 region has 16 residues. Trimming removed 2 bases at V and 0 bases at J, with 13 bases between. The CDR3 sequence: CASSLLMDGHQETQYF. CDR3 nucleotides: TGTGCCAGCAGCTTACTTATGGACGGACACCAAGAGACCCAGTACTTC.

The chain couples TRBV6-5 to TRBJ2-7, with 7 nucleotides matching TRBD1. Germline CDR1 reads MNHEY; CDR2 reads SVGAGI. Trimming cost V 7 bases and J 6 bases; bases outside gene matches: 15. The CDR3 sequence is 15 residues long. Here the CDR3 DNA reads TGTGCCAGCATTACGCCGGGACAGACTATCAGCGAGCAGTACTTC. Translation gives CASITPGQTISEQYF.

V is TRBV6-1 and J is TRBJ2-7; 14 bases line up with TRBD2. Trimming cost V 4 bases and J 2 bases; bases outside gene matches: 13. The germline gives CDR1 MNHNS, CDR2 SASEGT. The CDR3 loop spans 19 amino acids. The CDR3 sequence: CASSADYPATSGRAYEQYF. DNA of the CDR3: TGTGCCAGCAGTGCGGACTATCCCGCGACTAGCGGGAGGGCCTACGAGCAGTACTTC.

The rearrangement joins TRBV27 to TRBJ2-3; TRBD1 is a possible D gene (6 bases). The germline V gene encodes CDR1 MNHEY and CDR2 SMNVEV (reference sequence). V lost 3 bases and J 4 bases, leaving 14 bases between the germline ends. The CDR3 extends over 15 amino acids. For the CDR3, the DNA is TGTGCCAGCAGTTTTCAAGGGGGATGGCCAGATACGCAGTATTTT. Encoded protein: CASSFQGGWPDTQYF.

The V call is TRBV30, the J call TRBJ1-6; 8 bases align to TRBD1. The CDR3 is 15 residues long. V lost 2 bases, J lost 4 bases, and 4 bases stayed unmatched. Germline assignment: CDR1 GTSNPN and CDR2 SVGIG (reference sequence). CDR3 protein: CAWSFRQGYNSPLHF. DNA for the CDR3: TGTGCCTGGAGTTTTCGACAGGGGTATAATTCACCCCTCCACTTT.

The chain has TRBV5-1 and TRBJ1-4, with D unclear. Germline-derived CDR1 and CDR2 are SGHRS and YFSETQ. Deletions cut 0 bases from V and 3 bases from J, with 12 bases between. CDR3 length: 16 amino acids. CDR3 sequence (DNA): TGCGCCAGCAGCTTGGATCCAGTGGCGGCTAATGAAAAACTGTTTTTT. As protein: CASSLDPVAANEKLFF.

The chain recombines TRBV5-6 with TRBJ2-7; 7 bases map to TRBD2. The CDR3 loop spans 15 amino acids. Unmatched junction bases numbered 3, after V lost 0 bases and J lost 0 bases. The germline CDR1 and CDR2 sequences are SGHDT and YYEEEE. DNA of the CDR3: TGTGCCAGCAGCTTGGCGAGCGGGGTCTCCTACGAGCAGTACTTC. Encoded protein: CASSLASGVSYEQYF.

V is TRBV27 and J is TRBJ1-2; D call uncertain. V dropped 9 bases and J dropped 4 bases, with 9 bases sitting between them. Looked up from germline, CDR1 is MNHEY and CDR2 is SMNVEV (reference sequence). CDR3 length: 11 residues. DNA of the CDR3: TGTGCCAGTGGACGGGGCTATGGCTACACCTTC. Translation gives CASGRGYGYTF.

V gene TRBV2 combines with J gene TRBJ2-3; TRBD2 aligns across 8 bases. In germline, CDR1 is SNHLY, CDR2 FYNNEI. V dropped 11 bases and J dropped 5; count of bases not matched to a gene: 12. The CDR3 has 14 residues. The CDR3 DNA reads as TGTGCCGGGGGCCCGGGACTAGTTGAAGATACGCAGTATTTT. The encoded protein is CAGGPGLVEDTQYF.

The rearrangement links TRBV5-4 to TRBJ2-7; D gene unclear. Trimming shortened V by 4 bases and J by 8 bases, and 22 bases separated the two germline ends. Germline V gene lookup returns CDR1 SGHNT and CDR2 YYREEE (reference sequence). CDR3 length: 15 residues. The CDR3 DNA reads as TGTGCCAGCAGCCTACTCACCGGACCAACCCAGCAGCAGTACTTC. Translating it yields CASSLLTGPTQQQYF.

This sequence joins TRBV2 and TRBJ1-5, with unresolved D. This CDR3 comprises 14 residues. Germline V gene sequence: CDR1 SNHLY, CDR2 FYNNEI. The V gene lost 8 bases and the J gene lost 6 bases, with 17 bases spanning the gap. The CDR3 DNA reads as TGTGCCAGCGGTAACCGGGAGCCAAGTCAGCCCCAGCATTTT. Translation: CASGNREPSQPQHF.

The chain is built from TRBV7-9 and TRBJ1-3, with D hard to call. V lost 1 base to trimming and J lost 1 base, with 14 bases between them. The CDR3 has 17 residues. Looked up from germline, CDR1 is SEHNR and CDR2 is FQNEAQ (reference sequence). The CDR3 DNA reads TGTGCCAGCAGCTTAGTAACGGGGAAGGATTCTGGAAACACCATATATTTT. This encodes CASSLVTGKDSGNTIYF. The whole variable domain, filled in from reference TRBV7-9 and TRBJ1-3, reads DTGVSQNPRHKITKRGQNVTFRCDPISEHNRLYWYRQTLGQGPEFLTYFQNEAQLEKSRLLSDRFSAERPKGSFSTLEIQRTEQGDSAMYLCASSLVTGKDSGNTIYFGEGSWLTVV.

This sequence joins TRBV5-6 and TRBJ2-2; D not certain. The germline CDR1 and CDR2 sequences are SGHDT and YYEEEE. V was shortened by 0 bases and J by 2 bases, with 5 bases between the two germline ends. This CDR3 is 14 amino acids long. The CDR3 region has the DNA TGTGCCAGCAGCTTGGTTTCTAACACCGGGGAGCTGTTTTTT. Translation: CASSLVSNTGELFF.